This T cell receptor (beta chain) was identified during a study of CD8+CD57+ T cells in acquired aplastic anemia (dated by TCRdb to the late 2010s). For context, the study as a whole: A mean of around 3.3 ug of DNA, ranging from roughly 0.18 to 30 ug, was extracted from sorted CD4+ and CD8+ cells. CD8+CD57+ expansion was defined as a frequency above the mean frequency observed in healthy subjects. Results and caveats for the whole study, not just this receptor: Around 27 CD8+ CDR3 sequences were found in both patients and controls but appeared to be highly expressed in patients and within the immunodominant clones of the patients. Patients and healthy controls showed no significant difference in CD8+ Simpson's diversity (P=0.060).

Genomic DNA was used as template for profiling of TCR beta VDJ combinations and CDR3 sequences. An Illumina HiSeq 2000 was used for TCR repertoire sequencing. On the authors' methods: TRBV/TRBJ rearrangement plots, CDR3 size and DJ length profiles, and Simpson's diversity index were used to evaluate the repertoires. The immunodominant clone was defined as the most abundant DNA sequence in deep sequencing data. CDR3 amino acid sequences were checked for sharing across subjects and were also compared against the VDJdb database and published repertoires. TCRdb trimmed the raw reads at Q25, called clones with MiXCR and kept productive beta chains. Every CDR3 protein is listed once, alongside the most common genes and DNA of its rows. The authors' filters were not applied to this entry. Across this sample there are around 200,000 distinct CDR3 sequences, with about half seen only once. The ten biggest clones cover around 1.8% of the sample.

At the junction V is shortened by 0 bases and J by 0 bases, with 12 bases in between. As encoded in the germline V gene, CDR1 is SNHLY while CDR2 is FYNNEI. The CDR3 contains 16 residues, cysteine and phenylalanine counted. Solely the CDR3 DNA is kept, with 48 bases framed from the first base. Expansion of CD8+CD57+ cells had been shown by flow cytometry in the patients chosen for sequencing. Every patient had severe acquired aplastic anemia, diagnosed using the International Study of Aplastic Anemia and Agranulocytosis and Camitta criteria. No patient had received any therapy when blood was sampled. In this study, sorted CD4+ and CD8+ T cells from the blood of healthy subjects and of severe aplastic anemia patients had their TCR repertoires deep-sequenced. In the USA, patient enrollment took place under clinicaltrials.gov protocols 00001620, 01623167, 00001397, 00071045, 00081523 and 00961064. Ficoll-Paque density gradient centrifugation was used to isolate peripheral blood mononuclear cells. CD4+ and CD8+ T cells were sorted by FACS or magnetic beads before DNA extraction.

This clonotype was seen a single time. Its antigen is unknown. No much larger clonotype is one base removed from it; base qualities were not supplied. Evidence from a single read is weak. This TCR was recovered from a human donor with aplastic anemia. The V gene is TRBV2 and the J gene is TRBJ2-7; the D element might be TRBD1 or TRBD2, as each aligns at 6 bases. Sequenced sample: sorted CD4+, CD8+, or CD8+CD57+ T cells (not recorded which) from PBMCs. The base sequence is TGTGCCAGCAGTGAAGCGGGGGGCAAACTCTCCTACGAGCAGTACTTC. The resulting protein is CASSEAGGKLSYEQYF.